Below, 2 T cell receptor beta chains from the same sample are listed, as sequenced in a study of beta chain features in type 1 diabetes. Study-wide results and limits: The study found moderately but significantly shorter TCRB CDR3s in all four CD4+ subsets of Type 1 diabetes patients.

Their specific antigens are unknown. Reverse transcribing all isolated RNA meant expressed TCRB transcripts were sequenced. Sequencing used immunoSEQ multiplex PCR; TCRdb keeps in-frame clones, though not all of them. The data contain 600,000 to 700,000 clones, around 12% of them singletons. The sample was naive CD4+ T cells from blood. These receptor sequences come from a man in his thirties or forties with type 1 diabetes.

The V and J genes are TRBV2 and TRBJ1-6; no reliable D call. The CDR3 is made up of 12 amino acids. With 8 bases removed from V and 10 bases from J, the gap between germline ends came to 12 bases. The germline V gene has CDR1 SNHLY and CDR2 FYNNEI. The CDR3: CASLTGFSPLHF. The CDR3 nucleotides are TGTGCCAGCCTCACGGGGTTCTCACCCCTCCACTTT.

The sample holds a few counts of this clone. The rearrangement links TRBV7-2 to TRBJ2-1, with 8 nucleotides matching TRBD1. The ends lost 3 bases at V and 6 bases at J; junction bases unmatched: 7. The CDR3 has 15 amino acids. The germline gives CDR1 SGHTA, CDR2 FQGNSA. The CDR3 protein is CASSLTGVRFNEQFF. The DNA for the CDR3 is TGTGCCAGCAGCTTGACAGGGGTCCGGTTCAATGAGCAGTTCTTC.